This T cell receptor beta chain stems from a study of T cells in localized non-small cell lung cancer. Generated by immunoSEQ multiplex PCR, the TCRdb table keeps only in-frame clones and is missing some. The sample has roughly 2,500 clones, 25% to 30% seen once. Study-wide results and limits: There was an association of higher blood T cell density with longer overall survival. Uninvolved adjacent lung had the highest recorded T cell clonality, with tumor below it. Without multi-region sequencing, intratumor heterogeneity could not be excluded. Adjacent lung had a median roughly 58 of the 100 largest tumor clones.

This clone was detected only a few times. Its matching antigen is unknown. The CDR3 length is 15 residues. Germline V lookup: CDR1 SGDLS, CDR2 YYNGEE. V lost 0 bases to trimming and J lost 2 bases, with 12 bases between them. The sample consisted of normal lung tissue next to the tumor, taken before any cancer treatment. The J gene is TRBJ2-7, the V gene TRBV9, with a weak D call TRBD1 (5 bases). The origin of this receptor is a man aged 40-75 years with stage I lung adenocarcinoma. This CDR3 is CASSVAGSGAYEQYF. The CDR3 nucleotides read TGTGCCAGCAGCGTAGCAGGGTCGGGTGCCTACGAGCAGTACTTC.